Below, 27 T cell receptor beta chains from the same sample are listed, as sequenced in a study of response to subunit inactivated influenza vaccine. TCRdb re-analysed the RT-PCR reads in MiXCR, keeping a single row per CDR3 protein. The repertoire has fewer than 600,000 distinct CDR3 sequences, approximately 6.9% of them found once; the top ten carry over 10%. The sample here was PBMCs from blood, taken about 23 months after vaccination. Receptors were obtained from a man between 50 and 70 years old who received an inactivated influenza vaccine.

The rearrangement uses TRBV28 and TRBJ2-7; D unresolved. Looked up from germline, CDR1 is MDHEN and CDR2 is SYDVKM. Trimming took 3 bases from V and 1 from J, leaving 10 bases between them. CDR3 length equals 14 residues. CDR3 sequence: CASSFHPRSYEQYF. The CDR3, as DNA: TGTGCCAGCAGTTTCCACCCTAGATCCTACGAGCAGTACTTC.

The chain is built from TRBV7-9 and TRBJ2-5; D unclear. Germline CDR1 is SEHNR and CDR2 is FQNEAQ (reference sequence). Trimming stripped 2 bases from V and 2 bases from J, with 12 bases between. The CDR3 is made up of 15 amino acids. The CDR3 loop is CASSLPVISQETQYF. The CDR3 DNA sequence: TGTGCCAGCAGCTTACCAGTTATTTCGCAAGAGACCCAGTACTTC. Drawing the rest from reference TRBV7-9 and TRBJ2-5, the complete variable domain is DTGVSQNPRHKITKRGQNVTFRCDPISEHNRLYWYRQTLGQGPEFLTYFQNEAQLEKSRLLSDRFSAERPKGSFSTLEIQRTEQGDSAMYLCASSLPVISQETQYFGPGTRLLVL.

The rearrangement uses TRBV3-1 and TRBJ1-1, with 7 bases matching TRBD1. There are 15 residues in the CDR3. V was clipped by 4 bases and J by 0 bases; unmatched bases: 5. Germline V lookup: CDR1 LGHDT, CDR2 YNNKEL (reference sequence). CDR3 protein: CASSPLTGLNTEAFF. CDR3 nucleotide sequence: TGTGCCAGCAGCCCTCTGACAGGGCTGAACACTGAAGCTTTCTTT.

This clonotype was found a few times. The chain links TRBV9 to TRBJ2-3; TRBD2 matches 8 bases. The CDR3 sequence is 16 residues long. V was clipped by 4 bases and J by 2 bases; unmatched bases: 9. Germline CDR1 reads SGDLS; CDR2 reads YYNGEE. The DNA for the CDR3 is TGTGCCAGCAGCCGATACGGGGGGGCCGACACAGATACGCAGTATTTT. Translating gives CASSRYGGADTDTQYF.

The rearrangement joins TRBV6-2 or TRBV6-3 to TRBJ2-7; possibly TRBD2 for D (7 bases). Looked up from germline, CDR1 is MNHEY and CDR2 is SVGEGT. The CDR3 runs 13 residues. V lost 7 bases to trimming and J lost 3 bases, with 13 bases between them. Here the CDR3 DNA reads TGTGCCAGCATGGGGGGGGCCCTCTACGAGCAGTACTTC. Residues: CASMGGALYEQYF.

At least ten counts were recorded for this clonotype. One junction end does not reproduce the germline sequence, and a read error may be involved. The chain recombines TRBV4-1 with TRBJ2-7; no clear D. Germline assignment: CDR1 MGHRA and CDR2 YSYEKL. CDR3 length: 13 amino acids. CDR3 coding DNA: TGTGCCAGCAGCCAAGATCTCTCCTACGAGCAGTACTTC. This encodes CASSQDLSYEQYF.

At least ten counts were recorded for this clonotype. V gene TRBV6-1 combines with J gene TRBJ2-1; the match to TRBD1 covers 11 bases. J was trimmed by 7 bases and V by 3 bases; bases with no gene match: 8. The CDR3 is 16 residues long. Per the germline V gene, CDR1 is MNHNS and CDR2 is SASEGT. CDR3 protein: CASSDRTGGRWNEQFF. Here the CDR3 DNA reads TGTGCCAGCAGTGATCGGACAGGGGGCAGGTGGAATGAGCAGTTCTTC.

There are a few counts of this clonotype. This CDR3 is CATARDRGDYEQFF. CDR3 bases: TGTGCCACCGCCCGGGACAGGGGCGATTATGAGCAGTTCTTC. The chain is built from TRBV19 and TRBJ2-1; 10 bases map to TRBD1. V shed 10 bases and J 8 bases; nucleotides not matched to a gene: 11. Germline V gene data show CDR1 as LNHDA and CDR2 as SQIVND (reference sequence). The CDR3 extends over 14 amino acids.

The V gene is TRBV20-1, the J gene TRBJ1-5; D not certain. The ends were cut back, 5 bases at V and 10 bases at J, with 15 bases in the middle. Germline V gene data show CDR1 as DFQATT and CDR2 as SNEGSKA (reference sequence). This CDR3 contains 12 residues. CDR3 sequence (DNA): TGCAGTGCTCAGACACCGGAGTTTCCCCAGCATTTT. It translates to CSAQTPEFPQHF.

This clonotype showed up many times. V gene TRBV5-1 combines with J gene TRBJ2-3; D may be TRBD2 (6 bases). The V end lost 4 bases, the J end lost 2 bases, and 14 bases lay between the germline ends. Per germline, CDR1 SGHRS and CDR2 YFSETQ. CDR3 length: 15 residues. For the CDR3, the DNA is TGCGCCAGCAGCCCACTGGGACTCCTCACAGATACGCAGTATTTT. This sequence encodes CASSPLGLLTDTQYF. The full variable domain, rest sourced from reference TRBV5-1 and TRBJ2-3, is KAGVTQTPRYLIKTRGQQVTLSCSPISGHRSVSWYQQTPGQGLQFLFEYFSETQRNKGNFPGRFSGRQFSNSRSEMNVSTLELGDSALYLCASSPLGLLTDTQYFGPGTRLTVL.

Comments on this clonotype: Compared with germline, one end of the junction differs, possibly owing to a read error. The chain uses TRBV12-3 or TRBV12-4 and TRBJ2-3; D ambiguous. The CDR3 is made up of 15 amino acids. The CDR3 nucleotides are TGTGCCAGCAGCTTAGCCTCAGGATTCACAGATACGCAGTATTTT. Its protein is CASSLASGFTDTQYF.

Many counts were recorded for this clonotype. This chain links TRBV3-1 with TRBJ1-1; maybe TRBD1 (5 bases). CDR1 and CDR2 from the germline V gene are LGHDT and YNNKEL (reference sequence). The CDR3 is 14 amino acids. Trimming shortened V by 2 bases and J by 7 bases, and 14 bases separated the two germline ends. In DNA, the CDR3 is TGTGCCAGCAGCCAAACCGGGACGGCTGGTGAAGCTTTCTTT. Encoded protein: CASSQTGTAGEAFF.

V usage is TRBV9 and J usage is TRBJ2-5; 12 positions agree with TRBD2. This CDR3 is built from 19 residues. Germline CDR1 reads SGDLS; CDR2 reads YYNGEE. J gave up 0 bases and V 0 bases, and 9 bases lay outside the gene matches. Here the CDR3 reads CASSVGRGLAGLYQETQYF. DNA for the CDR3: TGTGCCAGCAGCGTAGGTAGGGGACTAGCGGGCCTGTACCAAGAGACCCAGTACTTC.

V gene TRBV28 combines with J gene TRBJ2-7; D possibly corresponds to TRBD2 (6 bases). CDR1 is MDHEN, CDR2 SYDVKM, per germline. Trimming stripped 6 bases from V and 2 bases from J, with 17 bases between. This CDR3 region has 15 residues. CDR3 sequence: CASSLRLVIAYEQYF. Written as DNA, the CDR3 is TGTGCCAGCAGCTTGAGACTAGTGATCGCCTACGAGCAGTACTTC.

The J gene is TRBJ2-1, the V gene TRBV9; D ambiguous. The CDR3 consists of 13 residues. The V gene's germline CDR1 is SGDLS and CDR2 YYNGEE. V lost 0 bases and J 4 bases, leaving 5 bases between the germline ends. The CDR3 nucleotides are TGTGCCAGCAGCGTAGGGCGGTACAATGAGCAGTTCTTC. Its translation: CASSVGRYNEQFF.

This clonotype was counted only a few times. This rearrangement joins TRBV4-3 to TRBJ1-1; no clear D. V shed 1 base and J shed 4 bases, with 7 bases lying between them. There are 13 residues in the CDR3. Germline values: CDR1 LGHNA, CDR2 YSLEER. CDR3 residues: CASSQGVGTEAFF. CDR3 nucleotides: TGCGCCAGCAGCCAAGGGGTTGGCACTGAAGCTTTCTTT.

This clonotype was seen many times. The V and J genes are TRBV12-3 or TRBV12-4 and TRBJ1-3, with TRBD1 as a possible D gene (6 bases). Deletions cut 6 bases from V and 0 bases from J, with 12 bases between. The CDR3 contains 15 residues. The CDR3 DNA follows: TGTGCCAGCAGGGACCGGACAGTCTCTGGAAACACCATATATTTT. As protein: CASRDRTVSGNTIYF.

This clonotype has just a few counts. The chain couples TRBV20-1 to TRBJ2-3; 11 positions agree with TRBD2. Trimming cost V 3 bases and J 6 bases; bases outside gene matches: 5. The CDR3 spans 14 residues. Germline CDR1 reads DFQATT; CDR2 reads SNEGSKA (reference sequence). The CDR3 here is CSASSGRAFDTQYF. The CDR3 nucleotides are TGCAGTGCTAGTAGCGGGAGGGCCTTCGATACGCAGTATTTT.

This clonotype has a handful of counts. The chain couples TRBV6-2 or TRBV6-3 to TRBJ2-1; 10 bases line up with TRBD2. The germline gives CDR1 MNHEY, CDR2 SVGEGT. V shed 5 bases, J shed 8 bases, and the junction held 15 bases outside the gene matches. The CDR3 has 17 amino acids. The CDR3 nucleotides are TGTGCCAGCAGTCCCCTTCAGGAGGGTAGCGGGAGGTATGAGCAGTTCTTC. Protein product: CASSPLQEGSGRYEQFF.

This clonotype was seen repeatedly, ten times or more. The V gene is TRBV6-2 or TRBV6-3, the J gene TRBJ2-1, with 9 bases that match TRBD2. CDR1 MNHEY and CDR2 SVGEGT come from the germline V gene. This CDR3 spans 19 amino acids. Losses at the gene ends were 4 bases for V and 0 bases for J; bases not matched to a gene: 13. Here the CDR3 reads CASSFRTSAIMSSYNEQFF. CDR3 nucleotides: TGTGCCAGCAGTTTCCGGACTAGCGCAATCATGTCCTCCTACAATGAGCAGTTCTTC.

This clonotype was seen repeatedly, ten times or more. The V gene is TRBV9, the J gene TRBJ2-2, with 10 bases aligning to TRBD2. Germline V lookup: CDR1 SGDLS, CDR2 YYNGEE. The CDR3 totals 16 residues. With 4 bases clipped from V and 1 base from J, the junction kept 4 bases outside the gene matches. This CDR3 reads CASSPGLAENTGELFF. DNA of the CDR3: TGTGCCAGCAGCCCCGGACTAGCGGAGAACACCGGGGAGCTGTTTTTT.

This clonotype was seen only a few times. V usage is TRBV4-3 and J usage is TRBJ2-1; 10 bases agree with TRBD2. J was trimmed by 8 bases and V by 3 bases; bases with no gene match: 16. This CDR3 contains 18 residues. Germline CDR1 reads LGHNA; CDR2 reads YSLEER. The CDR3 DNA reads TGCGCCAGCAGCCACATCCCCGGGGCTAGCGGGAGTATCGATGAGCAGTTCTTC. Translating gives CASSHIPGASGSIDEQFF.

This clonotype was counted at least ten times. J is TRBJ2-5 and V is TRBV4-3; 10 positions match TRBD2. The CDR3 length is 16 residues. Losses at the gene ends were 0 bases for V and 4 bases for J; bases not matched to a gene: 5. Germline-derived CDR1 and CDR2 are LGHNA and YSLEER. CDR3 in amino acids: CASSQDLIAGGETQYF. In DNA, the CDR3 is TGCGCCAGCAGCCAAGATTTAATAGCGGGAGGAGAGACCCAGTACTTC.

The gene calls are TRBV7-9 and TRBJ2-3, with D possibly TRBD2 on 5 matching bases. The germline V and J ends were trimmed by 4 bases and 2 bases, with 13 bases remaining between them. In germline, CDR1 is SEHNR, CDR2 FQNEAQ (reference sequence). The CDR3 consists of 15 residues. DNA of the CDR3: TGTGCCAGCAGCTACGGGGTCTATCTCACAGATACGCAGTATTTT. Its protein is CASSYGVYLTDTQYF.

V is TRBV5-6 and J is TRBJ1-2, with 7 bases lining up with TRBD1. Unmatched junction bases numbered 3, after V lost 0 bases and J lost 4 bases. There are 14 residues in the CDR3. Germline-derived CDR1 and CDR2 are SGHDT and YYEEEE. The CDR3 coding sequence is TGTGCCAGCAGCTTGGCGGGACAGAGCTATGGCTACACCTTC. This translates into CASSLAGQSYGYTF.

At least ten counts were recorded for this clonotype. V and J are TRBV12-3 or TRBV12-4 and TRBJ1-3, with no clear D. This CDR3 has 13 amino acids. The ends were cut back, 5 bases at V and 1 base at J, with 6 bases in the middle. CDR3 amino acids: CASSANSGNTIYF. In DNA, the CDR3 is TGTGCCAGCAGTGCCAATTCTGGAAACACCATATATTTT.

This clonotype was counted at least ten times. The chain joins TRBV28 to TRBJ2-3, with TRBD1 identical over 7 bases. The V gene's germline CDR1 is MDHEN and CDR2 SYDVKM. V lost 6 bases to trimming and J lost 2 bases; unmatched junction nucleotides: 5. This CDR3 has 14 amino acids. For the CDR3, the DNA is TGTGCCAGCAGCTCCAGGGGGACCACAGATACGCAGTATTTT. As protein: CASSSRGTTDTQYF.